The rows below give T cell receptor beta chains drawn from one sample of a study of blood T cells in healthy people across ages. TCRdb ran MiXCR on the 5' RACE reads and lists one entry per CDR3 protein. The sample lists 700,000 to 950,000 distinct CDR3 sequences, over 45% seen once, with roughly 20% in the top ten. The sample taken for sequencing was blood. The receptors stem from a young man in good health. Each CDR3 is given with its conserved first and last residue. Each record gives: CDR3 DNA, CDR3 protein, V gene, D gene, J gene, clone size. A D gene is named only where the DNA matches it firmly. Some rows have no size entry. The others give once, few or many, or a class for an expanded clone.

DNA: TGTGCCAGCAGTGACCTTACTGGGGGGGCCCTGTATGGCTACACCTTC
CDR3: CASSDLTGGALYGYTF
V: TRBV25-1
D: -
J: TRBJ1-2
size: few

DNA: TGTGCCAGCACTTACAAGGACTATGGCTACACCTTC
CDR3: CASTYKDYGYTF
V: TRBV6-2/TRBV6-3
D: -
J: TRBJ1-2
size: few

DNA: TGCAGTGCTTTAGCGGGGGGCAAAGAGACCCGGTACTTC
CDR3: CSALAGGKETRYF
V: TRBV20-1
D: TRBD2
J: TRBJ2-7
size: -

DNA: TGTGCCAGCAGCTTAATGGGATCCGCCGGGGAGACCCAGTACTTC
CDR3: CASSLMGSAGETQYF
V: TRBV7-8
D: -
J: TRBJ2-5
size: -

DNA: TGCAGTGCAGCAAGGGACAGGGAAGCTCAGCCCCAGCATTTT
CDR3: CSAARDREAQPQHF
V: TRBV20-1
D: TRBD1
J: TRBJ1-5
size: -

DNA: TGTGCCAGCAGGGATAGCGGTGGCTCCTACGAGCAGTACTTC
CDR3: CASRDSGGSYEQYF
V: TRBV12-3/TRBV12-4
D: -
J: TRBJ2-7
size: -

DNA: TGTGCCAGCCTTAACCAGGACAGACTCCAAGAGACCCAGTTCTTC
CDR3: CASLNQDRLQETQFF
V: TRBV2
D: -
J: TRBJ2-1
size: -

DNA: TGCGCCAGCAGCCAAGGCTACCCCGGGGGGTACAATGAGCAGTTCTTC
CDR3: CASSQGYPGGYNEQFF
V: TRBV4-3
D: TRBD2
J: TRBJ2-1
size: -

DNA: TGTGCCACCAGCAGAGATCGGGTGAAGGGCAGGCAGTACTTC
CDR3: CATSRDRVKGRQYF
V: TRBV15
D: -
J: TRBJ2-7
size: -

DNA: TGTGCCAGCAGCTTAGCCGCGGATATGCAGTATTTT
CDR3: CASSLAADMQYF
V: TRBV7-2
D: -
J: TRBJ2-3
size: -

DNA: TGCAGTGCGAAAGACGGATACCTTTCCTATGGCTACACCTTC
CDR3: CSAKDGYLSYGYTF
V: TRBV20-1
D: -
J: TRBJ1-2
size: -

DNA: TGTGCCAGCAGCGACAACCGGGACTCCCTTACGCAGTATTTT
CDR3: CASSDNRDSLTQYF
V: TRBV7-9
D: -
J: TRBJ2-3
size: -

DNA: TGTGCCAGCGGCCTTGGGGGGTGGCGGTACTTC
CDR3: CASGLGGWRYF
V: TRBV27
D: -
J: TRBJ2-4
size: -

DNA: TGTGCCAGCAGCGTAGGCGTTGGGACAGACAATGAGCAGTTCTTC
CDR3: CASSVGVGTDNEQFF
V: TRBV9
D: TRBD1
J: TRBJ2-1
size: -

DNA: TGCGCCAGCAGCCAAACCCTGGACCTTGACTTTTACGAGCAGTACTTC
CDR3: CASSQTLDLDFYEQYF
V: TRBV4-3
D: -
J: TRBJ2-7
size: -

DNA: TGTGCCAGCAGCCAAGATATTCCCCACGAGCAGTACTTC
CDR3: CASSQDIPHEQYF
V: TRBV4-2
D: -
J: TRBJ2-7
size: -

DNA: TGCGCCAGCAGCCCACAAGGGGAGGGGAATGAGCAGTTCTTC
CDR3: CASSPQGEGNEQFF
V: TRBV4-1
D: TRBD2
J: TRBJ2-1
size: once

DNA: TGCAGCGTTGAAGGGACGAGGCGGAGTCAGCCCCAGCATTTT
CDR3: CSVEGTRRSQPQHF
V: TRBV29-1
D: -
J: TRBJ1-5
size: -

DNA: TGTGCCAGCAGCCCGCCGGACCACGGTACCGAAGCTTTCTTT
CDR3: CASSPPDHGTEAFF
V: TRBV3-1
D: -
J: TRBJ1-1
size: -

DNA: TGTGCCAGCAGCTTAACTGTAGGTCAGAACTACGAGCAGTACTTC
CDR3: CASSLTVGQNYEQYF
V: TRBV7-2
D: -
J: TRBJ2-7
size: once

DNA: TGCAGTGCTTCAGAACCGGGACAGGGTTCTTTCGGCTACACCTTC
CDR3: CSASEPGQGSFGYTF
V: TRBV20-1
D: TRBD1
J: TRBJ1-2
size: -

DNA: TGTGCCAGCAGGGTGAGGGGTAGTACCACTGAAGCTTTCTTT
CDR3: CASRVRGSTTEAFF
V: TRBV6-4
D: -
J: TRBJ1-1
size: many

DNA: TGTGCCGGCCTGAAGAGGGTAAAGAAGCAGTACTTC
CDR3: CAGLKRVKKQYF
V: TRBV24-1
D: -
J: TRBJ2-7
size: -

DNA: TGCGCCAGCAGCAAGGAGGGACAGGGCACTGAAGCTTTCTTT
CDR3: CASSKEGQGTEAFF
V: TRBV5-1
D: TRBD1
J: TRBJ1-1
size: few

DNA: TGTGCCAGCAGCTCCCGATCATTAGACTATGGCTACACCTTC
CDR3: CASSSRSLDYGYTF
V: TRBV7-2
D: -
J: TRBJ1-2
size: few

DNA: TGTGCCAGCAGCTTGATTCTAGCGGGAGTGGCCGAGCAGTACTTC
CDR3: CASSLILAGVAEQYF
V: TRBV7-3
D: TRBD2
J: TRBJ2-7
size: -

DNA: TGCAGCGTCCGTGGCCTATTCAGGGAAGGGTCGCTTGGGCCAACCTACGAGCAGTACTTC
CDR3: CSVRGLFREGSLGPTYEQYF
V: TRBV29-1
D: -
J: TRBJ2-7
size: -

DNA: TGTGCCAGCAGCCCCGAAGCGGGAGAGGGCTATGAGCAGTTCTTC
CDR3: CASSPEAGEGYEQFF
V: TRBV7-3
D: TRBD2
J: TRBJ2-1
size: -

DNA: TGCGCCAGCAGGTCAGAGACCGAGCAGTACTTC
CDR3: CASRSETEQYF
V: TRBV5-1
D: -
J: TRBJ2-7
size: -

DNA: TGCAGTGCTAGAGGGAATATCGGTATCACTGAAGCTTTCTTT
CDR3: CSARGNIGITEAFF
V: TRBV20-1
D: -
J: TRBJ1-1
size: -

DNA: TGTGCCAGCTCAGCGACAGGGCAGTCTTCTGGGGCCAACGTCCTGACTTTC
CDR3: CASSATGQSSGANVLTF
V: TRBV18
D: TRBD1
J: TRBJ2-6
size: -

DNA: TGTGCCAGCAGCCCCCACCTCGGGACTAGCGTTAATGAGCAGTTCTTC
CDR3: CASSPHLGTSVNEQFF
V: TRBV28
D: TRBD2
J: TRBJ2-1
size: once

DNA: TGTGCCAGCAGTGCCTGGACTAGCGGGAGGGCCGGAGGTTACAATGAGCAGTTCTTC
CDR3: CASSAWTSGRAGGYNEQFF
V: TRBV28
D: TRBD2
J: TRBJ2-1
size: -

DNA: TGTGCCAGCAGCCCCCAGGTCGCCTTGCGAGGGCAAGATACGCAGTATTTT
CDR3: CASSPQVALRGQDTQYF
V: TRBV3-1
D: -
J: TRBJ2-3
size: once

DNA: TGTGCCAGCAGCTTGTCTCCAGGGCTTCAGCCCCAGCATTTT
CDR3: CASSLSPGLQPQHF
V: TRBV7-2
D: -
J: TRBJ1-5
size: -

DNA: TGTGCCAGCAGCCCTATGAGCAACAACAATGAGCAGTACTTC
CDR3: CASSPMSNNNEQYF
V: TRBV6-1
D: -
J: TRBJ2-5
size: -

DNA: TGCAGTGCTAGAGCCCCTGGGGGGGGCTACGAGCAGTACTTC
CDR3: CSARAPGGGYEQYF
V: TRBV20-1
D: TRBD2
J: TRBJ2-7
size: once

DNA: TGTGCCAGCAGTGAGAGATCCCCAGGGACAGACATGAACACTGAAGCTTTCTTT
CDR3: CASSERSPGTDMNTEAFF
V: TRBV12-3/TRBV12-4
D: TRBD1
J: TRBJ1-1
size: -

DNA: TGTGCCAGCACTACTTCTAGGGGTCCTACCTACGAGCAGTACTTC
CDR3: CASTTSRGPTYEQYF
V: TRBV11-2
D: -
J: TRBJ2-7
size: -

DNA: TGTGCCAGCAGCTTAAGTTGGCCGTTAACAGATACGCAGTATTTT
CDR3: CASSLSWPLTDTQYF
V: TRBV5-6
D: -
J: TRBJ2-3
size: once

DNA: TGTGCCAGCAGTTCCTTCCTCCCTCCGGGGGCGGGGGAGACAGATACGCAGTATTTT
CDR3: CASSSFLPPGAGETDTQYF
V: TRBV6-5
D: -
J: TRBJ2-3
size: -

DNA: TGTGCCAGCTCACCGGGGGTGAAGGCTGGGGCCAACGTCCTGACTTTC
CDR3: CASSPGVKAGANVLTF
V: TRBV18
D: -
J: TRBJ2-6
size: -

DNA: TGCGCCAGCAGTGAGTCAGATTTCGGGGGAGATAACTATGGCTACACCTTC
CDR3: CASSESDFGGDNYGYTF
V: TRBV10-2
D: -
J: TRBJ1-2
size: few

DNA: TGTGCCAGCAGCGCCGACGTTAGCAGCCTCACGGATACGCAGTATTTT
CDR3: CASSADVSSLTDTQYF
V: TRBV9
D: -
J: TRBJ2-3
size: -

DNA: TGCGCCAGCAGCCAGGACTCGCTAGGTTACGAGCAGTACTTC
CDR3: CASSQDSLGYEQYF
V: TRBV5-1
D: -
J: TRBJ2-7
size: -

DNA: TGTGCCAGCAGCTTAAGAGGCGAGAGCACAGATACGCAGTATTTT
CDR3: CASSLRGESTDTQYF
V: TRBV7-6
D: -
J: TRBJ2-3
size: few

DNA: TGCAGTGCTAGAGTCCGGGAGGGCCGAAGTCTGTACGAGCAGTACTTC
CDR3: CSARVREGRSLYEQYF
V: TRBV20-1
D: TRBD2
J: TRBJ2-7
size: -

DNA: TGTGCCAGCAGTTTCGAAGGGACAGAGGATCAGCCCCAGCATTTT
CDR3: CASSFEGTEDQPQHF
V: TRBV6-2/TRBV6-3
D: TRBD1
J: TRBJ1-5
size: -

DNA: TGTGCCAGCAGCTTTTCAGGGGGCAATCAGCCCCAGCATTTT
CDR3: CASSFSGGNQPQHF
V: TRBV11-2
D: -
J: TRBJ1-5
size: -

DNA: TGCAGCGTGGGGCGGGGACTTTACAATGAGCAGTTCTTC
CDR3: CSVGRGLYNEQFF
V: TRBV29-1
D: -
J: TRBJ2-1
size: few

DNA: TGTGCCACCAGCAGAGATTGGGGTGGCGAGCAGTACTTC
CDR3: CATSRDWGGEQYF
V: TRBV15
D: -
J: TRBJ2-7
size: -

DNA: TGTGCCAGCAAGTCCTACGGGTCTGGGGCCAACGTCCTGACTTTC
CDR3: CASKSYGSGANVLTF
V: TRBV28
D: -
J: TRBJ2-6
size: few

DNA: TGTGCCAGCAGCTTTCAGGGGGCGATCGGATCACCCCTCCACTTT
CDR3: CASSFQGAIGSPLHF
V: TRBV7-2
D: TRBD1
J: TRBJ1-6
size: -

DNA: TGTGCCAGCAGTTACGGTATGGGGGGGGAGGGTTCCTACAATGAGCAGTTCTTC
CDR3: CASSYGMGGEGSYNEQFF
V: TRBV12-3/TRBV12-4
D: TRBD2
J: TRBJ2-1
size: -